This note documents a single TCR beta chain sequence. These data are taken from a study of blood T cell repertoires in COVID-19. Trimming removed 5 bases at V and 5 bases at J, with 19 bases between. The V gene's germline CDR1 is SGHTA and CDR2 FQGTGA. The CDR3 consists of 16 residues. Those who participated ranged in age from roughly 18 to 90 years and resided in approximately 23 US areas. Cohorts were based on clinical histories the participants reported. TCRdb keeps only in-frame clones here, not all; method: immunoSEQ multiplex PCR. Of around 180,000 clones listed, roughly 87% were seen once; the top ten hold roughly 2.4%.

Sample: PBMCs or T cells enriched from blood (not recorded which). The genes are TRBV7-3 and TRBJ2-1; tentatively, D is TRBD2 (6 bases). The sequence was collected from a woman aged 40 to 50 with acute COVID-19. In nucleotides, the CDR3 is TGTGCCAGCAGCCCAAGTGTGACTAGTGGTAACAATGAGCAGTTCTTC. This sequence encodes CASSPSVTSGNNEQFF.